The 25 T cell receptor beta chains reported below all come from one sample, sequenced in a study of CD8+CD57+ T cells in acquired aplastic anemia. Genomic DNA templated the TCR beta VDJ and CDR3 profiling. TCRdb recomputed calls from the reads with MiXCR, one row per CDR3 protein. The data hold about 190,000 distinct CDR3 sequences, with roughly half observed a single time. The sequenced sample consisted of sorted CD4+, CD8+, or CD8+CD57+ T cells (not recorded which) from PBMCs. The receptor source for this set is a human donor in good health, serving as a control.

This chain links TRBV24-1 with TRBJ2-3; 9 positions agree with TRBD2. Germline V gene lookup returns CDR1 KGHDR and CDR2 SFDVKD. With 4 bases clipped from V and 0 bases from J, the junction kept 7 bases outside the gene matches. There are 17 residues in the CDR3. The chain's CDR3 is CATSDPASGESTDTQYF. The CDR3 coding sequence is TGTGCCACCAGTGACCCTGCTAGCGGGGAGAGCACAGATACGCAGTATTTT.

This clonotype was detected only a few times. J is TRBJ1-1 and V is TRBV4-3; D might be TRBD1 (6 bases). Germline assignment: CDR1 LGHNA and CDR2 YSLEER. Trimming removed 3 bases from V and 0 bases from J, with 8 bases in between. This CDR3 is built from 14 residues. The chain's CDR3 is CASSHWDMNTEAFF. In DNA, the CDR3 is TGCGCCAGCAGCCATTGGGACATGAACACTGAAGCTTTCTTT.

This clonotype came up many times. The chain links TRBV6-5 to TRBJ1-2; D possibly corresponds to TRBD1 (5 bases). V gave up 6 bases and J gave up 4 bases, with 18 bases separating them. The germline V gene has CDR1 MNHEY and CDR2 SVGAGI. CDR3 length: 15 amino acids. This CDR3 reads CASSLHQSGGYGYTF. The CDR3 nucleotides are TGTGCCAGCAGCCTACACCAAAGTGGGGGCTATGGCTACACCTTC.

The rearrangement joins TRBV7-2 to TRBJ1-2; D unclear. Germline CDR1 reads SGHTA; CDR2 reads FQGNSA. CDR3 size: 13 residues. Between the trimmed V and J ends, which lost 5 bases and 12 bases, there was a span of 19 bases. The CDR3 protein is CASSQGRNSGNTF. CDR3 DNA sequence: TGTGCCAGCAGCCAAGGTCGGAACTCTGGAAACACCTTC.

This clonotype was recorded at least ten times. The CDR3 region has the DNA TGTGCCAGCAGCCTGGGACAGGGCGGTGCGGGCGGGGAGCTGTTTTTT. Its translation is CASSLGQGGAGGELFF. The chain links TRBV7-6 to TRBJ2-2; 9 positions agree with TRBD1. With 5 bases clipped from V and 7 bases from J, the junction kept 11 bases outside the gene matches. The CDR3 totals 16 residues. CDR1 is SGHVS, CDR2 FNYEAQ, per germline.

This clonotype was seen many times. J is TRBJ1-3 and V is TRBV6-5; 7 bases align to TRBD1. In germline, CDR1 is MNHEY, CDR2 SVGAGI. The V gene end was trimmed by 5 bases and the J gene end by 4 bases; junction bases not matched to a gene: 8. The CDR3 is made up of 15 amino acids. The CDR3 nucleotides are TGTGCCAGCAGTACTCCCCGGGACAGAGGAAACACCATATATTTT. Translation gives CASSTPRDRGNTIYF.

The CDR3, as DNA: TGTGCCAGCAGCCCCATGGGGACTGAAGCTTTCTTT. Amino acid sequence: CASSPMGTEAFF. This chain uses TRBV7-9 with TRBJ1-1, with D unclear. The germline CDR1 and CDR2 sequences are SEHNR and FQNEAQ (reference sequence). V was cut by 5 bases and J by 5 bases, with 9 bases left in between. This CDR3 contains 12 residues.

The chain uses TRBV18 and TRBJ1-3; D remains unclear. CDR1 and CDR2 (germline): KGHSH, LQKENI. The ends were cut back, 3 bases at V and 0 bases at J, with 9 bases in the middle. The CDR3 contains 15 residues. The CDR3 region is CASSPGGSSGNTIYF. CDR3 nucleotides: TGTGCCAGCTCACCGGGAGGGTCCTCTGGAAACACCATATATTTT.

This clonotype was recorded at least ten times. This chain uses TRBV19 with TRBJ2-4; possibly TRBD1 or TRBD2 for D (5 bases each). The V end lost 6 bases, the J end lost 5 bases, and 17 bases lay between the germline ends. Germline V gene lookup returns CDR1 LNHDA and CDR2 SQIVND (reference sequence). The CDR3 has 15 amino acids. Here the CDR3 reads CASRPRGSQENIQYF. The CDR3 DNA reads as TGTGCCAGTAGGCCCCGGGGCAGTCAAGAAAACATTCAGTACTTC.

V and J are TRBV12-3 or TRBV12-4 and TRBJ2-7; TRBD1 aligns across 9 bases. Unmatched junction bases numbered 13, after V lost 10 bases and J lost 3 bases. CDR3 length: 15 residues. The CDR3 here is CAIRAIRDRDYEQYF. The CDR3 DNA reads TGTGCCATCAGGGCCATCCGGGACAGGGACTACGAGCAGTACTTC.

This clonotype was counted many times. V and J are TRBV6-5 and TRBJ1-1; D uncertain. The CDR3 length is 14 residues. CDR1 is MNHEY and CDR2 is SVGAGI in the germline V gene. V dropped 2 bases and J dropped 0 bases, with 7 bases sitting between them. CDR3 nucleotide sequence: TGTGCCAGCAGTTACGGGGTAATGAACACTGAAGCTTTCTTT. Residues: CASSYGVMNTEAFF.

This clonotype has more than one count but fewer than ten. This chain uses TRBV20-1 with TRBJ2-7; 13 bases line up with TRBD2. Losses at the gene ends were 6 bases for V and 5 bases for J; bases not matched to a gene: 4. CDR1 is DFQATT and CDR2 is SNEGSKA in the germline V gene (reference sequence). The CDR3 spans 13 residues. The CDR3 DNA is TGCAGTGCCCTACTAGCGGGGGGGCACGAGCAGTACTTC. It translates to CSALLAGGHEQYF.

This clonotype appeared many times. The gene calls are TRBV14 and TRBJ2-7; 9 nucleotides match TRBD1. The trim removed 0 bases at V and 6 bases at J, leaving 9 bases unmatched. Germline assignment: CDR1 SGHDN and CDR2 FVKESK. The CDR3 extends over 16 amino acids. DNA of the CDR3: TGTGCCAGCAGCCAAGATAAGAGGGGACAGGGACGCGAGCAGTACTTC. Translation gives CASSQDKRGQGREQYF. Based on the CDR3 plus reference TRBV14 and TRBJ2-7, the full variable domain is EAGVTQFPSHSVIEKGQTVTLRCDPISGHDNLYWYRRVMGKEIKFLLHFVKESKQDESGMPNNRFLAERTGGTYSTLKVQPAELEDSGVYFCASSQDKRGQGREQYFGPGTRLTVT.

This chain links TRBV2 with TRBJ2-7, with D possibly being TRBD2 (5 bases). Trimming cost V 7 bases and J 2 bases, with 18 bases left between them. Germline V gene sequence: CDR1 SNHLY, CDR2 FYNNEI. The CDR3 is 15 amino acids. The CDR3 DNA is TGTGCCAGCACTCCTGGGAGCCCCACAGCCTACGAGCAGTACTTC. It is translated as CASTPGSPTAYEQYF.

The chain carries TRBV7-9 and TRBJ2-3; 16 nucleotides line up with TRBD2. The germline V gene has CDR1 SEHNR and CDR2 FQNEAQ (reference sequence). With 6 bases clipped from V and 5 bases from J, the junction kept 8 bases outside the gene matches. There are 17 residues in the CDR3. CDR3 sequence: CASRAGTSGRAGDTQYF. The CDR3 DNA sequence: TGTGCCAGCAGAGCCGGGACTAGCGGGAGGGCCGGAGATACGCAGTATTTT.

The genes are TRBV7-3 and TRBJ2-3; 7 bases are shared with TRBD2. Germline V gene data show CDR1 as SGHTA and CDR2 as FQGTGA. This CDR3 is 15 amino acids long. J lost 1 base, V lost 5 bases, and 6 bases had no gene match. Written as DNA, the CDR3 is TGTGCCAGCAGCGAGACTAGCTTGGGCACAGATACGCAGTATTTT. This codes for CASSETSLGTDTQYF.

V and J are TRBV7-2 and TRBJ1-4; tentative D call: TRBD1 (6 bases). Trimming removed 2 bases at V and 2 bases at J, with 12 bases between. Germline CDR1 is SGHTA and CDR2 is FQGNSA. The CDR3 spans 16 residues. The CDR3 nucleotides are TGTGCCAGCAGCTTATCGGGGGGGCGTACTAATGAAAAACTGTTTTTT. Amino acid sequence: CASSLSGGRTNEKLFF.

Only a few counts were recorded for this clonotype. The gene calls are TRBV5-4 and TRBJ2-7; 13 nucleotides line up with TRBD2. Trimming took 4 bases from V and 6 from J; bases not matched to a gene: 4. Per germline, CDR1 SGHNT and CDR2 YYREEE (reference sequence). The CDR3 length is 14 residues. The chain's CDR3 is CASSRLAGGGEQYF. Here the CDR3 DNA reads TGTGCCAGCAGCCGACTAGCGGGGGGAGGCGAGCAGTACTTC.

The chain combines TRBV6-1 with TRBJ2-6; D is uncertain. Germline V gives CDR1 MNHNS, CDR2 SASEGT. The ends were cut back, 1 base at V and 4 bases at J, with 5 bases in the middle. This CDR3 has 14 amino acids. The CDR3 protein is CASSEVQGANVLTF. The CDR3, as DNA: TGTGCCAGCAGTGAAGTACAGGGGGCCAACGTCCTGACTTTC.

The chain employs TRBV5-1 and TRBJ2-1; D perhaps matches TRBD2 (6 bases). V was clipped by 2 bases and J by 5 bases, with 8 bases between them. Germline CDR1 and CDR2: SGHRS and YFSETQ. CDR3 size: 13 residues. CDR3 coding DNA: TGCGCCAGCAGCTTTGGGGGGAACAATGAGCAGTTCTTC. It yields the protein CASSFGGNNEQFF. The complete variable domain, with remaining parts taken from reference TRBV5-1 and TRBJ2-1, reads KAGVTQTPRYLIKTRGQQVTLSCSPISGHRSVSWYQQTPGQGLQFLFEYFSETQRNKGNFPGRFSGRQFSNSRSEMNVSTLELGDSALYLCASSFGGNNEQFFGPGTRLTVL.

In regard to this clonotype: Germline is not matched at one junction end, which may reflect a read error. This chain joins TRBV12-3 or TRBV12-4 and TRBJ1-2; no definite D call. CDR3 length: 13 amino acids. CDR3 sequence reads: CASRPTGMRGYIF. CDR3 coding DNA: TGTGCCAGCAGGCCTACCGGGATGAGAGGCTACATCTTC.

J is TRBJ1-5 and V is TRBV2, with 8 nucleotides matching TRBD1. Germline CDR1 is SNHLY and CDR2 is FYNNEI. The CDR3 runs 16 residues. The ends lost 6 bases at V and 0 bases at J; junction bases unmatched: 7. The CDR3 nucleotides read TGTGCCAGCAGCGACACAGGGGGATATAGCAATCAGCCCCAGCATTTT. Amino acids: CASSDTGGYSNQPQHF. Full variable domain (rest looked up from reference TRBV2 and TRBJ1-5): EPEVTQTPSHQVTQMGQEVILRCVPISNHLYFYWYRQILGQKVEFLVSFYNNEISEKSEIFDDQFSVERPDGSNFTLKIRSTKLEDSAMYFCASSDTGGYSNQPQHFGDGTRLSIL.

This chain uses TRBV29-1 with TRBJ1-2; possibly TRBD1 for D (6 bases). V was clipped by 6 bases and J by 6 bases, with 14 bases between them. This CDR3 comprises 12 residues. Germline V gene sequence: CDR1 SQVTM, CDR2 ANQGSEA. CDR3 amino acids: CSVGHPENGYTF. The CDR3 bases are TGCAGCGTGGGACACCCGGAGAATGGCTACACCTTC.

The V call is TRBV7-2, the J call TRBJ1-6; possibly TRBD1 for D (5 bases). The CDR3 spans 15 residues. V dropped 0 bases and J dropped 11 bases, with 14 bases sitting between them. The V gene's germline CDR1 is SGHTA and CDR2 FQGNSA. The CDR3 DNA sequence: TGTGCCAGCAGCTTAGCCGGGGGGATCGGGCCACCCCTCCACTTT. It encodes CASSLAGGIGPPLHF.

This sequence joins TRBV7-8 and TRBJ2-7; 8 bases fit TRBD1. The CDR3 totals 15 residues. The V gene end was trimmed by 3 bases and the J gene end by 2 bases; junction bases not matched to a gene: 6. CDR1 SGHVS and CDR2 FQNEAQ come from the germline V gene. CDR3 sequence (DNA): TGTGCCAGCAGCTTGGCCCGGGACAGGCCCTACGAGCAGTACTTC. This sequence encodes CASSLARDRPYEQYF. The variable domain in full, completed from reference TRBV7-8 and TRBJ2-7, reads GAGVSQSPRYKVAKRGQDVALRCDPISGHVSLFWYQQALGQGPEFLTYFQNEAQLDKSGLPSDRFFAERPEGSVSTLKIQRTQQEDSAVYLCASSLARDRPYEQYFGPGTRLTVT.